This TCR beta chain was sequenced in a study of CD8 T cells in ankylosing spondylitis (dated by TCRdb to about 2017). In terms of the full investigation: The study profiled T cell receptor beta repertoires in healthy donors and ankylosing spondylitis patients to find disease-linked TCR variants. The whole study cohort included 85 to 120 healthy donors and roughly 24 ankylosing spondylitis patients. Peripheral blood was sampled, and synovial fluid was also collected from ankylosing spondylitis patients. General findings and caveats noted by the study authors: The disease-linked clones had a CD8+ phenotype and were found at relatively low frequencies in peripheral blood. According to the report, matched synovial fluid samples from ankylosing spondylitis patients were significantly enriched for the disease-linked clones. Some of the motif variants had been reported before in the synovial fluid and blood of reactive arthritis patients, a finding that suggests common disease-initiation mechanisms. Blood from ankylosing spondylitis patients appeared to be characterized by a TCR beta motif composed of eight highly homologous amino acid variants.

Reading from cysteine to phenylalanine, the CDR3 counts 14 amino acids. CDR3 DNA is the only sequence kept; it has 42 bases, read in frame from the first base. V is clipped by 2 bases and J by 5 bases, and the sequence between their germline boundaries is 15 bases long. CDR1 and CDR2 are drawn from the germline V gene (reference sequence): DFQATT, SNEGSKA. This clonotype came up many times. The antigen it recognizes is unknown. Base-call qualities are not available, and no considerably larger clone is one nucleotide away. The data were produced on an Illumina HiSeq 2500. TCR beta libraries were prepared by quantitative 5'-RACE with molecular barcodes. In the original analysis: To identify disease-linked TCR variants, a new computational method was used, one built on a probabilistic model of VDJ rearrangement. TCRdb reworked the public reads: Q25 trimming with fastp, MiXCR clone assembly, productive beta chains retained. Every distinct CDR3 protein forms one entry, paired with its most common genes and DNA. These V and J calls originate from TCRdb's pipeline instead of the authors' own analysis. In all, the sample holds 150,000 to 200,000 distinct CDR3 sequences, and 10% to 15% of those were seen once. The leading ten clones occupy 9.5% to 11% of the sample.

This TCR derives from a female donor with ankylosing spondylitis or in good health (not recorded which). The sequence is built from TRBV20-1 and TRBJ2-5; TRBD2 is a weak D gene call, 5 bases matching. The sequenced material came from blood, either unsorted or a sorted T cell fraction (not recorded which). The sequence in DNA is TGCAGTGCTAGACTCCCGGGAACCGACGAGACCCAGTACTTC. This gives the protein CSARLPGTDETQYF.